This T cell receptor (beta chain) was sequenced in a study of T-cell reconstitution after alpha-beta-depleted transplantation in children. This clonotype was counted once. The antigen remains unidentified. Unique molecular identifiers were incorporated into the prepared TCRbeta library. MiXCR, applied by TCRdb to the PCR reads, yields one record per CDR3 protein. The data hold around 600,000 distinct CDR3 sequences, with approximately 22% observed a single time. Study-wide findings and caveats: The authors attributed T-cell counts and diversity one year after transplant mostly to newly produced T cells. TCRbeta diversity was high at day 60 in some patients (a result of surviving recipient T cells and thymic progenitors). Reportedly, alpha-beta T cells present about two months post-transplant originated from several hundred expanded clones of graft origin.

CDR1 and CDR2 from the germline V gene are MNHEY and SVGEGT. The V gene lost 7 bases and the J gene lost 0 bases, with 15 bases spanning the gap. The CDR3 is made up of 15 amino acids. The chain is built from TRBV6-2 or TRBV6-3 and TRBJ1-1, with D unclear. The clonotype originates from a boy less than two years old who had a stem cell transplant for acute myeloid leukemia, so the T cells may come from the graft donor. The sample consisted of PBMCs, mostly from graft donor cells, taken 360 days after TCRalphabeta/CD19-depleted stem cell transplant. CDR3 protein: CASTDLELMNTEAFF. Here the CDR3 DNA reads TGTGCCAGCACGGATCTGGAGCTAATGAACACTGAAGCTTTCTTT.